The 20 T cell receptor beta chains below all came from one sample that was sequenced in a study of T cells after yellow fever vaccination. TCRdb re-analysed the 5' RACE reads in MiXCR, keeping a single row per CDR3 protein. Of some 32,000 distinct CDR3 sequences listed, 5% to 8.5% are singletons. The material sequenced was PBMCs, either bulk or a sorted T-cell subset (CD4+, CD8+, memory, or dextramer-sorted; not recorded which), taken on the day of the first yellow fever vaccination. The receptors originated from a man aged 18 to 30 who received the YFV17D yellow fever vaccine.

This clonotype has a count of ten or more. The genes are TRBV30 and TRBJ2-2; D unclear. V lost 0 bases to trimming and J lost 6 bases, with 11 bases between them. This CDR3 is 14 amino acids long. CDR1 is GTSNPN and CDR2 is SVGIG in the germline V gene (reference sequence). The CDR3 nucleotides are TGTGCCTGGAGTGTAATAATTGGGGCCGGGGAGCTGTTTTTT. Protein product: CAWSVIIGAGELFF.

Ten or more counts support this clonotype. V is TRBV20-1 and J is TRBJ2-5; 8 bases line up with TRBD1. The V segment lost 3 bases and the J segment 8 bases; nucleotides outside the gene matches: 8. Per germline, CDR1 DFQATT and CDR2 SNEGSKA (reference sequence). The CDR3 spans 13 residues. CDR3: CSARRLQGVTQYF. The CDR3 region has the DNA TGCAGTGCTAGGAGGCTACAGGGGGTAACCCAGTACTTC.

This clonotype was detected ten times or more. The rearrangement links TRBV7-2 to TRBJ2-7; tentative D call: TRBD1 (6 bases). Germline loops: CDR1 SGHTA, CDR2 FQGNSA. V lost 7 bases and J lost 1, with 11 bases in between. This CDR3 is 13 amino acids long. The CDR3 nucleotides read TGTGCCAGCAACCCAGGGACATCCTACGAGCAGTACTTC. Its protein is CASNPGTSYEQYF.

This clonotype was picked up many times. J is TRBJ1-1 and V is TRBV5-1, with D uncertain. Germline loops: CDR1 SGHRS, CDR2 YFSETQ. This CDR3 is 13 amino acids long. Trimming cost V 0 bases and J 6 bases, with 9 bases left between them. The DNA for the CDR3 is TGCGCCAGCAGCTTGGGAGGGTTGGCTGAAGCTTTCTTT. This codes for CASSLGGLAEAFF.

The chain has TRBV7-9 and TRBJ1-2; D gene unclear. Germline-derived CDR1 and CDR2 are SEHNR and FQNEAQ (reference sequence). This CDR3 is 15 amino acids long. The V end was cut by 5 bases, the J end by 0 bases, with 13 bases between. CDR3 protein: CASSAGKQANYGYTF. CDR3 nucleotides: TGTGCCAGCAGCGCCGGGAAGCAAGCTAACTATGGCTACACCTTC.

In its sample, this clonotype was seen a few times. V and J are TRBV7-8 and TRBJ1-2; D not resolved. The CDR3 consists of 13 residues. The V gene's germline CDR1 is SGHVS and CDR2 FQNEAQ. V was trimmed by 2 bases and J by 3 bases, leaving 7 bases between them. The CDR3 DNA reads TGTGCCAGCAGCTTAACACAGCACTATGGCTACACCTTC. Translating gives CASSLTQHYGYTF.

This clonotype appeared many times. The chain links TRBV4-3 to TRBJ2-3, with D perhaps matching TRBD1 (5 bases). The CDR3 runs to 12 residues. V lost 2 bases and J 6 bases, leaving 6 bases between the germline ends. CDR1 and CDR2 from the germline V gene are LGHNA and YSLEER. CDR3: CASSQKGDTQYF. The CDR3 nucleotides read TGCGCCAGCAGCCAAAAGGGGGATACGCAGTATTTT.

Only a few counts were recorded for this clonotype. This CDR3 is CATSRATGILETQYF. The DNA for the CDR3 is TGTGCCACCAGCAGAGCCACCGGGATTCTGGAGACCCAGTACTTC. The chain employs TRBV15 and TRBJ2-5, with D perhaps matching TRBD2 (5 bases). V lost 1 base to trimming and J lost 5 bases, with 14 bases between them. Germline CDR1 reads LNHNV; CDR2 reads YYDKDF (reference sequence). CDR3 size: 15 residues.

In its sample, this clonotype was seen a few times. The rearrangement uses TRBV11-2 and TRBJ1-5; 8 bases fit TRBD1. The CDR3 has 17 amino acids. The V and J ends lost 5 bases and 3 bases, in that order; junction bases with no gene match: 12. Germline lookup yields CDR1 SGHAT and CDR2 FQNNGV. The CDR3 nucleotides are TGTGCCAGCAGCGCAAAGACAGGGGCGAGGGACAATCAGCCCCAGCATTTT. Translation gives CASSAKTGARDNQPQHF. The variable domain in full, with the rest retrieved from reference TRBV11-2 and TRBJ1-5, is EAGVAQSPRYKIIEKRQSVAFWCNPISGHATLYWYQQILGQGPKLLIQFQNNGVVDDSQLPKDRFSAERLKGVDSTLKIQPAKLEDSAVYLCASSAKTGARDNQPQHFGDGTRLSIL.

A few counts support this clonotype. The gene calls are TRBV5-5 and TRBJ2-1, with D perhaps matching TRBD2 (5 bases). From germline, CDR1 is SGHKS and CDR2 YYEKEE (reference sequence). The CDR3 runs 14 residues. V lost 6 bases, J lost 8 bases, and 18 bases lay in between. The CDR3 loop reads CASNLAWGSHEQFF. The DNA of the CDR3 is TGTGCCAGCAACCTAGCTTGGGGATCTCATGAGCAGTTCTTC.

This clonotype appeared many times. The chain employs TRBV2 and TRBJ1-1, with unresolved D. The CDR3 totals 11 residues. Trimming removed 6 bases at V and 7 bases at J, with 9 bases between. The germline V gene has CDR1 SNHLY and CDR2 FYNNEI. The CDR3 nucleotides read TGTGCCAGCAGCGTACACGTTGAAGCTTTCTTT. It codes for CASSVHVEAFF.

Here the CDR3 DNA reads TGCGCCAGCAGCCAACAAAGACAGTCGGACGAGCAGTACTTC. Protein sequence: CASSQQRQSDEQYF. The rearrangement joins TRBV4-3 to TRBJ2-7, with a weak D call TRBD1 (5 bases). Germline V lookup: CDR1 LGHNA, CDR2 YSLEER. The CDR3 length is 14 residues. V shed 2 bases and J shed 5 bases, with 13 bases lying between them.

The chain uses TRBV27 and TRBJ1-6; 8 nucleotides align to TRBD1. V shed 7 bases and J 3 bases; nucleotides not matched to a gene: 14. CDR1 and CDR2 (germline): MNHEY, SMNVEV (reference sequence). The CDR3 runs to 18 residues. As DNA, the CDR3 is TGTGCCAGCACCGATGGACAGGGCGGATTGATCTATAATTCACCCCTCCACTTT. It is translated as CASTDGQGGLIYNSPLHF.

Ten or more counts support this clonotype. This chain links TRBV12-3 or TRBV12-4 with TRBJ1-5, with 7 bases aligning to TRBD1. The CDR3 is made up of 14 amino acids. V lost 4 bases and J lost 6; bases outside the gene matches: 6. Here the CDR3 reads CASSSQGKGQPQHF. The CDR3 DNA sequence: TGTGCCAGCAGTTCACAGGGGAAGGGTCAGCCCCAGCATTTT.

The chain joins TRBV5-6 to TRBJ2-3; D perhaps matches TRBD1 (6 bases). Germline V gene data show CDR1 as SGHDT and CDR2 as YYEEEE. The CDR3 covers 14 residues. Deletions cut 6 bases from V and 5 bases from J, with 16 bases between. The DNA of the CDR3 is TGTGCCAGCATGGGTTGGGGGCATGAAGATACGCAGTATTTT. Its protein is CASMGWGHEDTQYF. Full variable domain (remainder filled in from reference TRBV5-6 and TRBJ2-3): DAGVTQSPTHLIKTRGQQVTLRCSPKSGHDTVSWYQQALGQGPQFIFQYYEEEERQRGNFPDRFSGHQFPNYSSELNVNALLLGDSALYLCASMGWGHEDTQYFGPGTRLTVL.

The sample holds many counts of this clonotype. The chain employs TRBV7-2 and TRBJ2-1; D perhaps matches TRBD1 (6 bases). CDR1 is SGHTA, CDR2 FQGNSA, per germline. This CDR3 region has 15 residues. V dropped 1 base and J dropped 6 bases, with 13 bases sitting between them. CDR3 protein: CASSLGQVRLNEQFF. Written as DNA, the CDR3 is TGTGCCAGCAGCTTAGGACAGGTTAGGCTCAATGAGCAGTTCTTC.

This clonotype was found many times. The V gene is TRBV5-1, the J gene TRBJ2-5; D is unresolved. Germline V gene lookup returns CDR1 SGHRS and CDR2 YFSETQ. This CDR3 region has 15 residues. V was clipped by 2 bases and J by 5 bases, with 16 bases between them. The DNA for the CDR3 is TGCGCCAGCAGCTTAGGTCAAACCTCTGAGGAGACCCAGTACTTC. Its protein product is CASSLGQTSEETQYF.

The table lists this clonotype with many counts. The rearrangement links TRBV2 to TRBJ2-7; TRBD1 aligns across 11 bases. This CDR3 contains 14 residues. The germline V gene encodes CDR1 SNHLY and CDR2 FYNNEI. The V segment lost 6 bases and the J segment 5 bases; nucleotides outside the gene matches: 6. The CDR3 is CASRMDRGRDEQYV. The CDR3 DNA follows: TGTGCCAGCAGGATGGACAGGGGGCGCGACGAGCAGTACGTC.

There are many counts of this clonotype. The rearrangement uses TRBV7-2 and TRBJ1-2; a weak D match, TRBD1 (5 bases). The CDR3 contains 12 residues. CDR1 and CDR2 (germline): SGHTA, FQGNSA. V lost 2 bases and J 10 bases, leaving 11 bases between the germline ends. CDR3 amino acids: CASSLLGDLYTF. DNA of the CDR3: TGTGCCAGCAGCTTACTGGGGGACCTCTACACCTTC.

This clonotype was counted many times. The CDR3 DNA follows: TGCAGTGCTGCAGGAAGCTATAGCAATCAGCCCCAGCATTTT. The encoded protein is CSAAGSYSNQPQHF. This sequence joins TRBV20-1 and TRBJ1-5; D is uncertain. The germline gives CDR1 DFQATT, CDR2 SNEGSKA (reference sequence). The germline V and J ends were trimmed by 5 bases and 0 bases, with 11 bases remaining between them. CDR3 size: 14 residues.